Below, 14 T cell receptor beta chains from the same sample are listed, as sequenced in a study of T cell repertoires in cytomegalovirus infection. Their antigens remain unidentified. A single record per CDR3 protein comes from TCRdb applying MiXCR to the reads. The sample yields about 830,000 distinct CDR3 sequences, around a third seen once. Sample: cultured CD8+ T cells from PBMCs, taken from culture after CMV antigen stimulation. The source of these receptors is a human donor in good health (CMV status not recorded). Some clones in this sample may be carry-over from other donors' samples.

This sequence joins TRBV7-8 and TRBJ2-5; no clear D gene. The CDR3 has 16 amino acids. The germline gives CDR1 SGHVS, CDR2 FQNEAQ. Trimming took 5 bases from V and 3 from J, leaving 19 bases between them. CDR3 sequence reads: CASSPDGSWSEETQYF. In DNA form, the CDR3 reads TGTGCCAGCAGCCCCGATGGTTCATGGTCGGAAGAGACCCAGTACTTC.

J is TRBJ1-2 and V is TRBV19; the D gene is possibly TRBD1 (5 bases). This CDR3 contains 15 residues. The germline V and J ends were trimmed by 1 base and 6 bases, with 15 bases remaining between them. Germline V gene lookup returns CDR1 LNHDA and CDR2 SQIVND (reference sequence). In DNA, the CDR3 is TGTGCCAGTAGTATAGTTCTCCAGGGTAGGGATGGCTACACCTTC. It translates to CASSIVLQGRDGYTF.

This clonotype has at least ten counts. J is TRBJ1-5 and V is TRBV6-5, with D possibly matching TRBD1 (5 bases). The CDR3 has 13 amino acids. V gave up 6 bases and J gave up 3 bases, with 9 bases separating them. CDR1 MNHEY and CDR2 SVGAGI come from the germline V gene. The CDR3 loop reads CASRQAANQPQHF. CDR3 in DNA: TGTGCCAGCAGACAGGCTGCCAATCAGCCCCAGCATTTT.

This clonotype was counted only a few times. This rearrangement joins TRBV12-3 or TRBV12-4 to TRBJ1-1; D is perhaps TRBD1 (5 bases). V was pared by 7 bases and J by 8 bases, with 14 bases between. The CDR3 covers 12 residues. The CDR3 nucleotides are TGTGCCAGCACCAATGGAGAGGGGGAAGCTTTCTTT. This gives the protein CASTNGEGEAFF.

V gene TRBV6-4 combines with J gene TRBJ2-3; 8 positions match TRBD2. This CDR3 region has 15 residues. The germline CDR1 and CDR2 sequences are MRHNA and SNTAGT. V shed 2 bases, J shed 5 bases, and the junction held 6 bases outside the gene matches. Written as DNA, the CDR3 is TGTGCCAGCAGTGACGGGTTAGCGGGGAGAGATACGCAGTATTTT. This translates into CASSDGLAGRDTQYF.

The chain couples TRBV12-5 to TRBJ1-1; D is perhaps TRBD1 (6 bases). V shed 2 bases and J shed 3 bases, with 22 bases lying between them. The germline V gene has CDR1 LGHNT and CDR2 FRNRAP. CDR3 length: 18 amino acids. This chain's CDR3 is CASGLRLGAGAVDTEAFF. Written as DNA, the CDR3 is TGTGCTAGTGGTTTGCGGCTTGGGGCAGGGGCCGTAGACACTGAAGCTTTCTTT.

The CDR3 loop is CASSEKGGVTYNEQFF. The CDR3 DNA reads TGCGCCAGCAGTGAGAAGGGCGGGGTCACCTACAATGAGCAGTTCTTC. This rearrangement joins TRBV10-2 to TRBJ2-1; possible D gene TRBD2, 6 bases. The CDR3 runs to 16 residues. Germline values: CDR1 WSHSY, CDR2 SAAADI. V was clipped by 2 bases and J by 2 bases, with 13 bases between them.

On this clonotype itself: This may arise from a read error, as a much more abundant clone is one base away. The J gene is TRBJ1-5, the V gene TRBV7-2; 8 bases align to TRBD1. V dropped 1 base and J dropped 11; count of bases not matched to a gene: 4. The germline V gene encodes CDR1 SGHTA and CDR2 FQGNSA. The CDR3 totals 13 residues. This CDR3 is CASSLGTGQSQHF. CDR3 DNA sequence: TGTGCCAGCAGCTTAGGGACAGGGCAGTCCCAGCATTTT.

The rearrangement links TRBV6-1 to TRBJ1-6, with D hard to call. This CDR3 has 15 residues. CDR1 and CDR2 (germline): MNHNS, SASEGT. V gave up 4 bases and J gave up 0 bases, with 7 bases separating them. This CDR3 is CASSGASSYNSPLHF. For the CDR3, the DNA is TGTGCCAGCAGTGGAGCCAGCTCCTATAATTCACCCCTCCACTTT.

The V and J genes are TRBV6-5 and TRBJ2-2; a possible D gene is TRBD1 (6 bases). The CDR3 loop spans 19 amino acids. CDR1 MNHEY and CDR2 SVGAGI come from the germline V gene. Trimming took off 1 base at V and 0 bases at J, with 18 bases between the two ends. CDR3 amino acids: CASSYYGTPNTPNTGELFF. The CDR3 DNA is TGTGCCAGCAGTTACTACGGGACACCTAATACCCCGAACACCGGGGAGCTGTTTTTT.

This clonotype was counted a single time. The rearrangement uses TRBV12-3 or TRBV12-4 and TRBJ2-7; D remains ambiguous. Trimming cost V 5 bases and J 9 bases, with 23 bases left between them. The CDR3 totals 15 residues. The CDR3 DNA reads as TGTGCCAGCAGTCCCGGCCGCCGAGGAAAGTATGGGCAGTACTTC. Encoded protein: CASSPGRRGKYGQYF.

This clonotype was detected only once. The V call is TRBV6-2 or TRBV6-3, the J call TRBJ1-2; D possibly corresponds to TRBD1 (5 bases). The length of the CDR3 is 14 residues. Germline V gene sequence: CDR1 MNHEY, CDR2 SVGEGT. V dropped 2 bases and J dropped 2 bases, with 9 bases sitting between them. The DNA of the CDR3 is TGTGCCAGCAGTTACGACAGACGGAACTATGGCTACACCTTC. Translation: CASSYDRRNYGYTF.

The chain recombines TRBV10-2 with TRBJ2-7; D may be TRBD1 or TRBD2 (5 bases each). The V gene lost 8 bases and the J gene lost 4 bases, with 12 bases spanning the gap. There are 12 residues in the CDR3. In germline, CDR1 is WSHSY, CDR2 SAAADI. CDR3 nucleotide sequence: TGCGCCAGCCGGGGACGGCAATACGAGCAGTACTTC. Its protein is CASRGRQYEQYF.

This clonotype was seen more than once but under ten times. This chain uses TRBV7-2 with TRBJ1-3; D gene ambiguous. Trimming shortened V by 5 bases and J by 0 bases, and 11 bases separated the two germline ends. The CDR3 contains 15 residues. Germline CDR1 SGHTA, CDR2 FQGNSA. The CDR3 loop is CASSPDILSGNTIYF. CDR3 in DNA: TGTGCCAGCAGCCCCGACATCCTCTCTGGAAACACCATATATTTT.